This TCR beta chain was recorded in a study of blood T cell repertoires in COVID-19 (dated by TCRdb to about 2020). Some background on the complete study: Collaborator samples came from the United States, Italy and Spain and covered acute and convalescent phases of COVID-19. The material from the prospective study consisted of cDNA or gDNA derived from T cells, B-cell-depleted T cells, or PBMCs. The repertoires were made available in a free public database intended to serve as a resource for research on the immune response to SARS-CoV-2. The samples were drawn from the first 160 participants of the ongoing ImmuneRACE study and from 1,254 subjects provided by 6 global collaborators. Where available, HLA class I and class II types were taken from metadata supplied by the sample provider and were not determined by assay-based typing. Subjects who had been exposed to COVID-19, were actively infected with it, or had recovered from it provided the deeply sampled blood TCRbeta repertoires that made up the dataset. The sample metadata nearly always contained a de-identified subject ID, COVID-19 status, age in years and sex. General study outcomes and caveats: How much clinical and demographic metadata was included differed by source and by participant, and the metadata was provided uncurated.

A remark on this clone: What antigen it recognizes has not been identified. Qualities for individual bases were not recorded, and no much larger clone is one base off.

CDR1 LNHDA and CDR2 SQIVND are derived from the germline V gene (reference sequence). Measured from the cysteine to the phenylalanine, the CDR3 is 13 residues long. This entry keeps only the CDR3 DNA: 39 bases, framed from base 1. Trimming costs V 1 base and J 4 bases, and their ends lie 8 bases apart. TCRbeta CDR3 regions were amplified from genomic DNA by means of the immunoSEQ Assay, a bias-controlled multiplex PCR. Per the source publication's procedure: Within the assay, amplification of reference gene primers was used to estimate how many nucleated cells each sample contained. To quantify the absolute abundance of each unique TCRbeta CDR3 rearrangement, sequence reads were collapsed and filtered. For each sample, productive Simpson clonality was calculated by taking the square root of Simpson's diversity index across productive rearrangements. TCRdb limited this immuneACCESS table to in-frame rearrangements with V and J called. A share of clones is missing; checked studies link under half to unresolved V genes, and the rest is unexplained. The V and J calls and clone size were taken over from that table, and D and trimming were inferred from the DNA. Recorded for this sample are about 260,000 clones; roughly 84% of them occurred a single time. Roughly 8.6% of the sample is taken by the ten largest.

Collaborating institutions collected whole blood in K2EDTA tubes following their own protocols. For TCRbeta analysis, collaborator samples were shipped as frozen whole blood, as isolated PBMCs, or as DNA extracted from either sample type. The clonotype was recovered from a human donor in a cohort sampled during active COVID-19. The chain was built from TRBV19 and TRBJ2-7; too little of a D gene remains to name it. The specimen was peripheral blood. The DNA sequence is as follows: TGTGCCAGTAGTATAGGAGGCTTTTACGAGCAGTACTTC. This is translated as CASSIGGFYEQYF.